What follows are 10 T cell receptor beta chains derived from one specimen sequenced in a study of graft-versus-host responses after intestinal transplantation (dated by TCRdb to about 2021). According to the study, the label for this sample's time point signals: cells obtained before transplantation from donor or recipient. The antigens for these receptors are not known. The library was built by means of the immunoSEQ multiplex PCR assay. In TCRdb, the immuneACCESS table is reduced to in-frame sequences with V and J assigned. These tables do not hold every clone; where another copy was compared, an unresolved V gene accounts for under half, and the others remain unexplained. The table for this sample lists 95,000 to 110,000 clones; about 87% of them were counted only once. The ten most abundant clones make up over 0.55% of the sample. The sequenced sample was unstimulated CD4+ T cells sorted from spleen or lymph node cells, obtained before transplant. These receptors were taken from a human donor who was the organ donor for an intestinal transplant.

The V and J genes are TRBV19 and TRBJ2-2; D gene uncertain. Germline lookup yields CDR1 LNHDA and CDR2 SQIVND (reference sequence). V lost 6 bases and J lost 4, with 12 bases in between. This CDR3 contains 14 residues. The CDR3 DNA follows: TGTGCCAGTAGGAGTGTTCCCAGCACCGGGGAGCTGTTTTTT. Its translation: CASRSVPSTGELFF.

The CDR3, as DNA: TGTGCCAGCAGCCCTCGTAGGGCGGGCACTGAAGCTTTCTTT. Translated: CASSPRRAGTEAFF. The rearrangement joins TRBV7-8 to TRBJ1-1; D gene ambiguous. V lost 5 bases to trimming and J lost 4 bases, with 14 bases between them. CDR1 is SGHVS, CDR2 FQNEAQ, per germline. The CDR3 has 14 amino acids. Complete variable domain (other parts from reference TRBV7-8 and TRBJ1-1): GAGVSQSPRYKVAKRGQDVALRCDPISGHVSLFWYQQALGQGPEFLTYFQNEAQLDKSGLPSDRFFAERPEGSVSTLKIQRTQQEDSAVYLCASSPRRAGTEAFFGQGTRLTVV.

The rearrangement joins TRBV11-2 to TRBJ2-7; TRBD1 aligns across 9 bases. Per the germline V gene, CDR1 is SGHAT and CDR2 is FQNNGV. Trimming at V came to 4 bases and at J to 4 bases, leaving 8 bases not matched to a gene. This CDR3 region has 15 residues. The CDR3 loop reads CASSSPGTGTYEQYF. CDR3 coding DNA: TGTGCCAGCAGCTCCCCCGGGACAGGGACTTACGAGCAGTACTTC.

This chain connects TRBV6-1 to TRBJ2-3; TRBD2 matches at 8 bases. This CDR3 is 17 amino acids long. V shed 1 base and J 2 bases; nucleotides not matched to a gene: 8. The germline V gene has CDR1 MNHNS and CDR2 SASEGT. CDR3 nucleotide sequence: TGTGCCAGCAGTGAAGTGCTGAGGACTAGCCTCACAGATACGCAGTATTTT. Its protein is CASSEVLRTSLTDTQYF.

The chain uses TRBV5-1 and TRBJ1-1, with a tentative D call TRBD1 (5 bases). The CDR3 runs to 14 residues. Germline CDR1 SGHRS, CDR2 YFSETQ. The germline V and J ends were trimmed by 4 bases and 6 bases, with 16 bases remaining between them. The DNA for the CDR3 is TGCGCCAGCAGCGGATCCCAGTGGGGCGCTGAAGCTTTCTTT. Translated, it gives CASSGSQWGAEAFF.

This clone was found once. V is TRBV11-3 and J is TRBJ2-1; the D gene could be TRBD1 or TRBD2 (5 bases each). The CDR3 covers 15 residues. V lost 4 bases, J lost 5 bases, and 15 bases lay in between. Germline-derived CDR1 and CDR2 are SGHNT and YENEEA. In nucleotides, the CDR3 is TGTGCCAGCAGCTACGCCGGGACGGAAAACAATGAGCAGTTCTTC. Amino acid sequence: CASSYAGTENNEQFF.

With regard to this clone: Compared with germline, one end of the junction differs, possibly owing to a read error. Other nucleotide sequences from this sample produce the same CDR3. The V and J genes are TRBV6-4 and TRBJ2-1; no definite D call. Germline CDR1 MRHNA, CDR2 SNTAGT. There are 12 residues in the CDR3. The CDR3 region has the DNA TGTGCCAGTAGTGACGGGTCGCACGACCGGTTCTTC. Its protein product is CASSDGSHDRFF.

This sequence joins TRBV4-2 and TRBJ2-3; 10 bases agree with TRBD2. This CDR3 is built from 16 residues. The J segment lost 9 bases and the V segment lost 0 bases, leaving 9 bases of the junction unmatched. Germline CDR1 and CDR2: LGHNA and YNFKEQ. CDR3 DNA sequence: TGTGCCAGCAGCCAAGAGTATGGTAGCGGGGGGTTGACGCAGTATTTT. As protein: CASSQEYGSGGLTQYF.

The V call is TRBV6-1, the J call TRBJ1-6, with 8 nucleotides matching TRBD1. With V trimmed by 7 bases and J by 5 bases, 7 bases remained unmatched. Germline CDR1 reads MNHNS; CDR2 reads SASEGT. The CDR3 contains 15 residues. The CDR3 is CASTPGQGHNSPLHF. CDR3 coding DNA: TGTGCCAGCACCCCAGGACAGGGTCATAATTCACCCCTCCACTTT.

V and J are TRBV5-1 and TRBJ1-4; D gene unclear. The CDR3 contains 16 residues. V shed 0 bases and J shed 6 bases, with 15 bases lying between them. Germline CDR1 is SGHRS and CDR2 is YFSETQ. The CDR3 DNA is TGCGCCAGCAGCTTGGTGGGGTTCGGGCTTGATGAAAAACTGTTTTTT. This translates into CASSLVGFGLDEKLFF.